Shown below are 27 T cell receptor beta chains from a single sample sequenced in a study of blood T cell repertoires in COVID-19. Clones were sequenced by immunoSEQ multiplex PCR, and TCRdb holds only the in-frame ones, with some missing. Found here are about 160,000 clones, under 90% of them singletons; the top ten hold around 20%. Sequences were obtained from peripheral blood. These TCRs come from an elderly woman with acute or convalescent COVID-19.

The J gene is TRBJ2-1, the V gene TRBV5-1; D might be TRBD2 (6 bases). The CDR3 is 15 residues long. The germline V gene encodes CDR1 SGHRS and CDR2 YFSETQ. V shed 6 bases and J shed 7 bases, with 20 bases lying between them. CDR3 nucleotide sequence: TGCGCCAGCACAACAACCACGGGAGTTGAGAATGAGCAGTTCTTC. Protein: CASTTTTGVENEQFF.

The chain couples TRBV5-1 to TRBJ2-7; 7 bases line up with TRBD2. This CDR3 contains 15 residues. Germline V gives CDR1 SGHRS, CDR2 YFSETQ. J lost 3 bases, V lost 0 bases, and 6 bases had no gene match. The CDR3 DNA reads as TGCGCCAGCAGCTTGGAGGCTAGCGGATACTACGAGCAGTACTTC. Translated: CASSLEASGYYEQYF.

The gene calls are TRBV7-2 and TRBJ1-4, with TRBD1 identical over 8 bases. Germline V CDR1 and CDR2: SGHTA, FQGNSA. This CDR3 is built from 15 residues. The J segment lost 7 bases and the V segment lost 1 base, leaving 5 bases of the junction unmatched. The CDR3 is CASSLGTGLGEKLFF. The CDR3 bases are TGTGCCAGCAGCTTAGGGACAGGGTTGGGTGAAAAACTGTTTTTT. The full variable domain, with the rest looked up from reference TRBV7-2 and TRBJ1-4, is GAGVSQSPSNKVTEKGKDVELRCDPISGHTALYWYRQSLGQGLEFLIYFQGNSAPDKSGLPSDRFSAERTGGSVSTLTIQRTQQEDSAVYLCASSLGTGLGEKLFFGSGTQLSVL.

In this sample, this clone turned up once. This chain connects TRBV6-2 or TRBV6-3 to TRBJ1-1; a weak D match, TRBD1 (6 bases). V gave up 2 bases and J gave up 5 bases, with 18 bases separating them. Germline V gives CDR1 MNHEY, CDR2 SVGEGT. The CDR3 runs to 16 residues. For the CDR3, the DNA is TGTGCCAGCAGTTACGACATGGGGGGGCTGGGGACTGAAGCTTTCTTT. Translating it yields CASSYDMGGLGTEAFF.

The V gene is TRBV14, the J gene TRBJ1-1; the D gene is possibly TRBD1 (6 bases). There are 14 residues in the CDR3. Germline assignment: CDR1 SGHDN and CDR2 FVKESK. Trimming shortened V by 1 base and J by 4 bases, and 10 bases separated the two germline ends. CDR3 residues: CASSQVRGITEAFF. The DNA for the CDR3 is TGTGCCAGCAGCCAAGTCAGGGGTATCACTGAAGCTTTCTTT.

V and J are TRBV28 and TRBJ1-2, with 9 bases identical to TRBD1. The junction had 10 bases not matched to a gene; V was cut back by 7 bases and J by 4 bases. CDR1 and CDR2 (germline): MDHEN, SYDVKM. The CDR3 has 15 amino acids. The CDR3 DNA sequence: TGTGCCAGCACCCCTGAGACAGGGGGAATCTATGGCTACACCTTC. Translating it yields CASTPETGGIYGYTF.

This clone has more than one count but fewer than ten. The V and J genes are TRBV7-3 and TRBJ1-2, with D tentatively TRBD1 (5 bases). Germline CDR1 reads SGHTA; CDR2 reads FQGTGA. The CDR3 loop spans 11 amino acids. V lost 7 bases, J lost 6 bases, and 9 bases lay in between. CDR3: CASIQGDGYTF. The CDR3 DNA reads TGTGCCAGCATTCAGGGCGATGGCTACACCTTC.

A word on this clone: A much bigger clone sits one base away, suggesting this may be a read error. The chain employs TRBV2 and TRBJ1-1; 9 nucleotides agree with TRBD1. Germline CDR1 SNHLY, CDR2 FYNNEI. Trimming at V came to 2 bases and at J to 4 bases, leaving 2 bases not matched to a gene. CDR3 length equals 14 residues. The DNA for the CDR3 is TGTGCCAGCAGTGAACCGACAGGGGGCACTGAAGCTTTCTTT. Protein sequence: CASSEPTGGTEAFF.

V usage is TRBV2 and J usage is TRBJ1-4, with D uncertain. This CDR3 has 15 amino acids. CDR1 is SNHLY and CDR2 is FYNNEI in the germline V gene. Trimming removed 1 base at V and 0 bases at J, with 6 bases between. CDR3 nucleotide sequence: TGTGCCAGCAGTGAAGGCGGGGCAACTAATGAAAAACTGTTTTTT. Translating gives CASSEGGATNEKLFF.

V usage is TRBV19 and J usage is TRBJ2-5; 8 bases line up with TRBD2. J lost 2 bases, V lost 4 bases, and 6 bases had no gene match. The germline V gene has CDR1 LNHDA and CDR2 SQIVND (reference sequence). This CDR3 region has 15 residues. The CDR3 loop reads CASSTRLAMQETQYF. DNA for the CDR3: TGTGCCAGTAGTACAAGACTAGCGATGCAAGAGACCCAGTACTTC.

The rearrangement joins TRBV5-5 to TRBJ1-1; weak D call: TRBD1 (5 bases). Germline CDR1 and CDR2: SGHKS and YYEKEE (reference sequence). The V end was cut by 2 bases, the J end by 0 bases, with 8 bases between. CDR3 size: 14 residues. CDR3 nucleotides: TGTGCCAGCAGCTTACAGGTCATGAACACTGAAGCTTTCTTT. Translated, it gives CASSLQVMNTEAFF.

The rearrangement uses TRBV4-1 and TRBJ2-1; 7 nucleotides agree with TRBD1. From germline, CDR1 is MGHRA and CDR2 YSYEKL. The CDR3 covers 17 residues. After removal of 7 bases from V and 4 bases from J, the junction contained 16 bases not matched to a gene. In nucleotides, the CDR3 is TGCGCCAGCAAGGATATATCAAAGGGGGCACGGTACAATGAGCAGTTCTTC. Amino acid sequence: CASKDISKGARYNEQFF.

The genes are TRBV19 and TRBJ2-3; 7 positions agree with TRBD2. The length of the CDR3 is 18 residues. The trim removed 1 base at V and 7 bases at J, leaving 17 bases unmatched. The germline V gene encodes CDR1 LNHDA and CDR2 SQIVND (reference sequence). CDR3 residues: CASSIVFGGGGVGNTQYF. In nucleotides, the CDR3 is TGTGCCAGTAGTATAGTCTTCGGTGGCGGGGGAGTAGGGAATACGCAGTATTTT. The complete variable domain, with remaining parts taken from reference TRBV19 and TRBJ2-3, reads DGGITQSPKYLFRKEGQNVTLSCEQNLNHDAMYWYRQDPGQGLRLIYYSQIVNDFQKGDIAEGYSVSREKKESFPLTVTSAQKNPTAFYLCASSIVFGGGGVGNTQYFGPGTRLTVL.

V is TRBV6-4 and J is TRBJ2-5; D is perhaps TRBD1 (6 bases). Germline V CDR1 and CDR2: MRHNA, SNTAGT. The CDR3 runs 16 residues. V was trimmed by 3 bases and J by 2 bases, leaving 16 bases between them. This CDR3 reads CASSDPRDKRQETQYF. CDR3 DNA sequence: TGTGCCAGCAGTGATCCCCGGGACAAGAGACAAGAGACCCAGTACTTC.

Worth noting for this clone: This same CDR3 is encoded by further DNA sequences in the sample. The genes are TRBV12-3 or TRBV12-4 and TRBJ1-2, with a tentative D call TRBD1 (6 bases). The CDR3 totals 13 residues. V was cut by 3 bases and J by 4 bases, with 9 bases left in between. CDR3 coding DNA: TGTGCCAGCAGTTTGAGGGGGGGCTATGGCTACACCTTC. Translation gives CASSLRGGYGYTF.

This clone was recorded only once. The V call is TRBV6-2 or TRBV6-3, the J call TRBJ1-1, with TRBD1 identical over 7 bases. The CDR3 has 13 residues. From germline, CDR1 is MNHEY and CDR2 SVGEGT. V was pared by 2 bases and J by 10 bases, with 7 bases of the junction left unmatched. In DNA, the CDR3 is TGTGCCAGCAGTTACGGAGGGGGCGCTTCAGCTTTCTTT. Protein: CASSYGGGASAFF.

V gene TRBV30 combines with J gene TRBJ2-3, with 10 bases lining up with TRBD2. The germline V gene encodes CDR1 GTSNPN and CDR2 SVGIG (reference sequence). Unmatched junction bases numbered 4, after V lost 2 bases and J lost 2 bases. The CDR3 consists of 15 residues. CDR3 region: CAWSWTSGPTDTQYF. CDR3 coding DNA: TGTGCCTGGAGTTGGACTAGCGGACCCACAGATACGCAGTATTTT.

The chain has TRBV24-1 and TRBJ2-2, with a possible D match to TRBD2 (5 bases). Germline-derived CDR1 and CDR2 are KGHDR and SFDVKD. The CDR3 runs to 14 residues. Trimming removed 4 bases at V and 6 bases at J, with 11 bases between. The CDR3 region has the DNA TGTGCCACCAGTGACCAACTAGATTCCGGGGAGCTGTTTTTT. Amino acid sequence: CATSDQLDSGELFF.

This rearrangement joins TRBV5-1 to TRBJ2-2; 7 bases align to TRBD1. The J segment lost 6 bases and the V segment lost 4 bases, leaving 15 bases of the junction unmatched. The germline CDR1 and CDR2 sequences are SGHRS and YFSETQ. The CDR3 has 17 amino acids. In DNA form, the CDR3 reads TGCGCCAGCAGCCCTGAGGGTAACACAGGGGCACCCGGGGAGCTGTTTTTT. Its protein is CASSPEGNTGAPGELFF. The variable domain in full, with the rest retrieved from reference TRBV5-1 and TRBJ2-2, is KAGVTQTPRYLIKTRGQQVTLSCSPISGHRSVSWYQQTPGQGLQFLFEYFSETQRNKGNFPGRFSGRQFSNSRSEMNVSTLELGDSALYLCASSPEGNTGAPGELFFGEGSRLTVL.

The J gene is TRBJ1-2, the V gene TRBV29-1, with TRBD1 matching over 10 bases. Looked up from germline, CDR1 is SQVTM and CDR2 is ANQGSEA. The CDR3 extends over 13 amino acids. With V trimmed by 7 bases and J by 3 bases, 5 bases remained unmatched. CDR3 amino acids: CSARTGGHYGYTF. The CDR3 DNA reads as TGCAGCGCTAGGACAGGGGGGCACTATGGCTACACCTTC.

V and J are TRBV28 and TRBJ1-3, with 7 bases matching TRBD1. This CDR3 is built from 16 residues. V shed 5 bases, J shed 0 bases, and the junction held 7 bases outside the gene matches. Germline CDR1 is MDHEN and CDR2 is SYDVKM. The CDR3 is CASSVYDRDSGNTIYF. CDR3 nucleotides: TGTGCCAGCAGTGTTTATGACAGGGACTCTGGAAACACCATATATTTT. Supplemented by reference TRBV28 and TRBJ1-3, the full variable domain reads DVKVTQSSRYLVKRTGEKVFLECVQDMDHENMFWYRQDPGLGLRLIYFSYDVKMKEKGDIPEGYSVSREKKERFSLILESASTNQTSMYLCASSVYDRDSGNTIYFGEGSWLTVV.

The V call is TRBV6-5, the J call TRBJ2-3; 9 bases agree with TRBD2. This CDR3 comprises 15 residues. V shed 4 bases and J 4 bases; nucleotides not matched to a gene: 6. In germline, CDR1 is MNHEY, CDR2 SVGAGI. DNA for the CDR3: TGTGCCAGCAGTTTCGGCGGGGGGGCAGCAGATACGCAGTATTTT. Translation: CASSFGGGAADTQYF.

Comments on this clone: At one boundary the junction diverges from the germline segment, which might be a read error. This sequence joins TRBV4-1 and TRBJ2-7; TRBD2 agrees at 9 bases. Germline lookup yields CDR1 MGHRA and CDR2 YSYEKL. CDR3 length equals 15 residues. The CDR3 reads CASSPHGTSSDEQYF. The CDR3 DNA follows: TGCGCCAGCAGCCCTCATGGGACTAGCTCCGACGAGCAGTACTTC.

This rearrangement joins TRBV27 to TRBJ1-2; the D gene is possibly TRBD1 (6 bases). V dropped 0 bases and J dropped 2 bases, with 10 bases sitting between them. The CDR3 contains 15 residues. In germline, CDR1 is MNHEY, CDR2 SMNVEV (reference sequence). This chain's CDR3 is CASSLSWTANYGYTF. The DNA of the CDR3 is TGTGCCAGCAGTTTATCGTGGACAGCCAACTATGGCTACACCTTC.

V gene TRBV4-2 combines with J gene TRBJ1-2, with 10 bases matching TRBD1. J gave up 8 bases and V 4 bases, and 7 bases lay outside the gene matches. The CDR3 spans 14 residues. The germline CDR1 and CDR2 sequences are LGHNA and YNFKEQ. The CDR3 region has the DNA TGTGCCAGCAGCCGCGACAGGGGGCGGACCGGCTACACCTTC. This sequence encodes CASSRDRGRTGYTF.

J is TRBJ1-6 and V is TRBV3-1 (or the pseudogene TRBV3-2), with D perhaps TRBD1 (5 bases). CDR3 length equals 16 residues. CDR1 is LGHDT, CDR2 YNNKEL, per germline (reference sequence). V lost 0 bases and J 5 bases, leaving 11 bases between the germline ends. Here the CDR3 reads CASSQEGQVHNSPLHF. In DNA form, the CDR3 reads TGTGCCAGCAGCCAAGAGGGGCAGGTCCATAATTCACCCCTCCACTTT.

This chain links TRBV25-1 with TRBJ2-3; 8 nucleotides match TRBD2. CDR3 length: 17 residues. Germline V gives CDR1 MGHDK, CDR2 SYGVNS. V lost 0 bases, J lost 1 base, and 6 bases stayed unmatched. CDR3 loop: CASSEYYGRAGTDTQYF. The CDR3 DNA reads TGTGCCAGCAGTGAATACTACGGGAGGGCTGGCACAGATACGCAGTATTTT.